This passage covers 13 T cell receptor beta chains from one sample sequenced in a study of human T cells and chemical hapten exposure. TCRdb re-called the RACE reads with MiXCR, one entry per CDR3 protein. The sample records fewer than 100,000 distinct CDR3 sequences, about 9.2% being singletons. Time point indicated: healthy volunteer bleed at 6 weeks. From whole blood left unfractionated, total RNA was extracted. Input material: whole blood. The source of these receptors is a female donor in good health. Some clones in this sample may be carry-over from other donors' samples.

V usage is TRBV4-2 and J usage is TRBJ2-7; D unresolved. Trimming shortened V by 0 bases and J by 6 bases, and 6 bases separated the two germline ends. Per germline, CDR1 LGHNA and CDR2 YNFKEQ. The CDR3 has 12 amino acids. CDR3 region: CASSQDPGEQYF. The CDR3 DNA sequence: TGTGCCAGCAGCCAAGACCCGGGCGAGCAGTACTTC.

This clonotype was picked up many times. The chain carries TRBV29-1 and TRBJ2-5, with D unclear. The CDR3 has 12 residues. Trimming removed 7 bases from V and 1 base from J, with 10 bases in between. Germline V lookup: CDR1 SQVTM, CDR2 ANQGSEA. The CDR3 here is CSGREAQETQYF. As DNA, the CDR3 is TGCAGCGGTCGTGAGGCCCAAGAGACCCAGTACTTC.

This clonotype was recorded many times. The chain couples TRBV20-1 to TRBJ2-7, with 9 bases lining up with TRBD1. Germline V gene sequence: CDR1 DFQATT, CDR2 SNEGSKA (reference sequence). The CDR3 sequence is 14 residues long. The trim removed 5 bases at V and 4 bases at J, leaving 9 bases unmatched. The CDR3 DNA reads as TGCAGTGCTCGAACCGGGACAGGGCGTTACGAGCAGTACTTC. Translated: CSARTGTGRYEQYF.

This clonotype was observed a handful of times. The chain uses TRBV2 and TRBJ2-7; maybe TRBD1 (5 bases). The CDR3 consists of 13 residues. The V and J ends lost 1 base and 4 bases respectively, with 8 bases between them. CDR1 SNHLY and CDR2 FYNNEI come from the germline V gene. CDR3 amino acids: CASSEVRQYEQYF. CDR3 coding DNA: TGTGCCAGCAGTGAAGTACGACAGTACGAGCAGTACTTC.

This rearrangement joins TRBV14 to TRBJ2-3, with TRBD2 matching 13 bases. Germline V CDR1 and CDR2: SGHDN, FVKESK. The junction had 14 bases not matched to a gene; V was cut back by 4 bases and J by 4 bases. CDR3 length: 19 residues. The CDR3 coding sequence is TGTGCCAGCAGCCGACGACTAGCGGGGGGCCATCCACTTCCAGATACGCAGTATTTT. It encodes CASSRRLAGGHPLPDTQYF.

The rearrangement links TRBV2 to TRBJ1-2; D perhaps matches TRBD1 (6 bases). V dropped 0 bases and J dropped 2 bases, with 10 bases sitting between them. CDR3 size: 15 residues. Germline loops: CDR1 SNHLY, CDR2 FYNNEI. The CDR3 here is CASSEARTANYGYTF. CDR3 DNA sequence: TGTGCCAGCAGTGAAGCAAGGACAGCCAACTATGGCTACACCTTC.

This chain uses TRBV12-3 or TRBV12-4 with TRBJ2-3, with D perhaps assigned TRBD1 or TRBD2 (6 bases each). This CDR3 has 16 residues. V was cut by 8 bases and J by 2 bases, with 20 bases left in between. CDR3 protein: CASDGTGTPSTDTQYF. In DNA form, the CDR3 reads TGTGCCAGCGACGGGACTGGGACACCGTCCACAGATACGCAGTATTTT.

Only a few counts were recorded for this clonotype. The V call is TRBV6-1, the J call TRBJ2-3; D is undetermined. V dropped 3 bases and J dropped 6 bases, with 7 bases sitting between them. The germline gives CDR1 MNHNS, CDR2 SASEGT. The CDR3 consists of 12 residues. The CDR3 protein is CASSEDTDTQYF. The CDR3 coding sequence is TGTGCCAGCAGTGAGGATACGGATACGCAGTATTTT.

The CDR3 coding sequence is TGTGCCAGCAGACCTACTGGGCGGGGGGGCTACAATGAGCAGTTCTTC. The encoded protein is CASRPTGRGGYNEQFF. The V call is TRBV12-3 or TRBV12-4, the J call TRBJ2-1, with 9 bases matching TRBD2. The CDR3 has 16 residues. Trimming removed 6 bases from V and 3 bases from J; junction bases left unmatched: 9.

This clonotype was seen at least ten times. V gene TRBV4-3 combines with J gene TRBJ1-4; tentative D call: TRBD1 (5 bases). In germline, CDR1 is LGHNA, CDR2 YSLEER. Trimming shortened V by 1 base and J by 5 bases, and 11 bases separated the two germline ends. The CDR3 sequence is 15 residues long. CDR3 nucleotide sequence: TGCGCCAGCAGCCAAGGACAGCTTGAGAATGAAAAACTGTTTTTT. This codes for CASSQGQLENEKLFF.

This clonotype was counted a few times. The J gene is TRBJ1-5, the V gene TRBV20-1; tentative D call: TRBD1 (6 bases). The V end was cut by 3 bases, the J end by 6 bases, with 12 bases between. Germline lookup yields CDR1 DFQATT and CDR2 SNEGSKA (reference sequence). The CDR3 length is 13 residues. The CDR3 is CSARGARGQPQHF. Written as DNA, the CDR3 is TGCAGTGCTAGGGGGGCACGGGGTCAGCCCCAGCATTTT.

This clonotype came up many times. The gene calls are TRBV25-1 and TRBJ1-5; D is perhaps TRBD1 (5 bases). V was shortened by 4 bases and J by 0 bases, with 22 bases between the two germline ends. The CDR3 extends over 19 amino acids. Germline V gene lookup returns CDR1 MGHDK and CDR2 SYGVNS. The CDR3 nucleotides read TGTGCCAGCAGTGCACTTCAGGTTTCGGGACCGAATAGCAATCAGCCCCAGCATTTT. Translating it yields CASSALQVSGPNSNQPQHF.

The rearrangement uses TRBV6-1 and TRBJ2-3; no clear D. The CDR3 sequence is 15 residues long. The V and J ends lost 8 bases and 2 bases respectively, with 17 bases between them. Germline CDR1 MNHNS, CDR2 SASEGT. The CDR3 nucleotides read TGTGCCAGCGCCCTTCTGGGAATCGTCACAGATACGCAGTATTTT. This encodes CASALLGIVTDTQYF.